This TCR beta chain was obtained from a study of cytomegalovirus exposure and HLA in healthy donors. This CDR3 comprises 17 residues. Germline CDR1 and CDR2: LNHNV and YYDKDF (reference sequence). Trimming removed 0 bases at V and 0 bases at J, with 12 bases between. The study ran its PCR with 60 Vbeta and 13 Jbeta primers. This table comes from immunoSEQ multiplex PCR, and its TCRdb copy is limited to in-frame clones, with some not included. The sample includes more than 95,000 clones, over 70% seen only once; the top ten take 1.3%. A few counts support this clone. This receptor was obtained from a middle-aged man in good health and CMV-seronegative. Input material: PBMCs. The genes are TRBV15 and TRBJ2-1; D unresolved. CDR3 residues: CATSRDWQRFSYNEQFF. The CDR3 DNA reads TGTGCCACCAGCAGAGATTGGCAGCGCTTCTCCTACAATGAGCAGTTCTTC.